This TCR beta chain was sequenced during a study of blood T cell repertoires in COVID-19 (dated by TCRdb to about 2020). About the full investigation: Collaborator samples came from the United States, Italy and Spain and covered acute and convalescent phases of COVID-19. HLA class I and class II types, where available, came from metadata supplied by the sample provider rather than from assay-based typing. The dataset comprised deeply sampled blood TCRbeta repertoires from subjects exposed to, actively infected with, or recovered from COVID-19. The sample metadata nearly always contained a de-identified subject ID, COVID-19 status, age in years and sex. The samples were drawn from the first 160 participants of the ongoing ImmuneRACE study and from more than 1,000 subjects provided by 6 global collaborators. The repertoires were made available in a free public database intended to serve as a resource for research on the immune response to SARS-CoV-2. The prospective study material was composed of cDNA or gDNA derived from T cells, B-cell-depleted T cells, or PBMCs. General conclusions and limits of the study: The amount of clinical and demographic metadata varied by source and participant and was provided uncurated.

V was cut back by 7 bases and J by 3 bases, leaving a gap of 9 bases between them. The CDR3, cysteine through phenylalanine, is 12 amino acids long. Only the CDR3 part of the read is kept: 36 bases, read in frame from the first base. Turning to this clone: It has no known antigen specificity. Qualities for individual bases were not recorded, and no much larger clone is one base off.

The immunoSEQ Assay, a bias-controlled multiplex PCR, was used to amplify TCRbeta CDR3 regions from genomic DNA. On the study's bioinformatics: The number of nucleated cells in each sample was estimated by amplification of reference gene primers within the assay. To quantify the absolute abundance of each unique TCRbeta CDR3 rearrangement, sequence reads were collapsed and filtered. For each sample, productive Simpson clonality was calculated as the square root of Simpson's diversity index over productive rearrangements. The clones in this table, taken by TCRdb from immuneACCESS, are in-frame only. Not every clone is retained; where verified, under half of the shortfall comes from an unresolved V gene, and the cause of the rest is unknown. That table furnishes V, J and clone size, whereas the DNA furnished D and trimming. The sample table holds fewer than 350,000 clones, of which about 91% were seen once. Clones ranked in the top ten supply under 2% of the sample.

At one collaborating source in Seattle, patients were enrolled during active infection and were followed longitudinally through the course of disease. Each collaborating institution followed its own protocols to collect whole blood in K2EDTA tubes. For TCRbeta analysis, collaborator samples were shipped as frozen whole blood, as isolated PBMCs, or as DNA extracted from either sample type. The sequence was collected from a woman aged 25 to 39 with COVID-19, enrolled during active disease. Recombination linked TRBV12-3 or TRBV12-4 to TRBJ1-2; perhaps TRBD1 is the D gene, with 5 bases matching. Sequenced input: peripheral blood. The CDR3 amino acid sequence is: CASTQQDYGYTF. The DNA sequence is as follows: TGTGCCAGCACCCAACAGGACTATGGCTACACCTTC.